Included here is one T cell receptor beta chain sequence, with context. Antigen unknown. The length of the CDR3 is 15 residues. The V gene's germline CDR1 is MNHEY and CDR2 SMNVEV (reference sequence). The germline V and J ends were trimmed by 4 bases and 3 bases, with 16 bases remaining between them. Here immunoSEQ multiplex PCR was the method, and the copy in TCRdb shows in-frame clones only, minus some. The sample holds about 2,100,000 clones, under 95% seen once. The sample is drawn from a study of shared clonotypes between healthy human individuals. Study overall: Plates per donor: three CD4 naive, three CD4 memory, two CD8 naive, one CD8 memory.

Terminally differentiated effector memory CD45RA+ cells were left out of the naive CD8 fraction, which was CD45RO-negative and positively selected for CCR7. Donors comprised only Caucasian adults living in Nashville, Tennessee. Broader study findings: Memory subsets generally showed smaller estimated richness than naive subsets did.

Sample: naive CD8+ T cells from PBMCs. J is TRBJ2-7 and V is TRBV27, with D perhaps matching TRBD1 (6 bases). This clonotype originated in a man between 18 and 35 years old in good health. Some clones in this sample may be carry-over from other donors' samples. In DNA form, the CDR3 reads TGTGCCAGCAGTTCCCTGCAGGGGCTCGTCTACGAGCAGTACTTC. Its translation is CASSSLQGLVYEQYF.